The sequence of this T cell receptor beta chain was determined in a study of sequential checkpoint blockade in melanoma. With regard to this clone: This specimen includes other DNA sequences encoding the same CDR3.

Germline V lookup: CDR1 LGHNT, CDR2 FRNRAP. The CDR3 runs 17 residues. V lost 6 bases, J lost 5 bases, and 10 bases stayed unmatched. The treatment is: randomized to nivolumab then ipilimumab (arm A) or the reverse (arm B). The repertoire was sequenced with immunoSEQ multiplex PCR; TCRdb's copy has only in-frame clones and lacks some. This repertoire shows 2,600 or so clones, 20% to 25% found once; its top ten account for around a sixth. This TCR was recovered from a human donor with melanoma. Sequencing used tumor tissue (inferred from file names), obtained from a patient given nivolumab and ipilimumab in sequence. The chain has TRBV12-5 and TRBJ2-1; 13 positions match TRBD2. DNA for the CDR3: TGTGCTAGTGGCCTGTCGACTAGCGGGAGGATTAACAATGAGCAGTTCTTC. It translates to CASGLSTSGRINNEQFF.